This T cell receptor (beta chain) was captured by sequencing in a study of human T cells and chemical hapten exposure. Germline V gives CDR1 DFQATT, CDR2 SNEGSKA (reference sequence). There are 15 residues in the CDR3. Between the trimmed V and J ends, which lost 3 bases and 15 bases, there was a span of 27 bases. TCRdb ran MiXCR on the RACE reads and lists one entry per CDR3 protein. This sample yields more than 85,000 distinct CDR3 sequences, of which less than 45% are seen a single time; around 2.7% belongs to the top ten. The time point is: patch test 3, about 24 weeks after DPC sensitization. The treatment was: therapeutic diphenylcyclopropenone sensitization with weekly scalp DPC.

This TCR came from a man in his forties with alopecia areata. Some clones in this sample may be carry-over from other donors' samples. Specimen: whole blood, collected in connection with sensitization to the hapten diphenylcyclopropenone (DPC). The rearrangement joins TRBV20-1 to TRBJ2-1, with D perhaps TRBD2 (6 bases). The DNA of the CDR3 is TGCAGTGCTAGGGGGGGATTGACGTTCGAGAAGGTAGGGTTCTTC. Translation: CSARGGLTFEKVGFF.